These T cell receptor beta chains were read from a single sample in a study of early T cells in non-severe SARS-CoV-2 infection. TCRdb passed the 5' RACE reads through MiXCR, listing each CDR3 protein once. Altogether tens of thousands of distinct CDR3 sequences are present, approximately 11% being singletons, with the ten largest covering about 12%. The material sequenced was whole blood, taken at baseline. The receptor set was obtained from an adult who was a healthcare worker with PCR-confirmed SARS-CoV-2 infection or an uninfected control (not recorded which). Each CDR3 is given with its conserved first and last residue. The D gene is left open where the match is weak. Size tells how often a clone was seen (once, few, many) or the class of an expanded clone, and some rows leave it out.

CDR3nt	CDR3aa	v_gene	j_gene	abundance	d_gene
TGTGCCATCAGGCCGGGACTAGCGACAGATACGCAGTATTTT	CAIRPGLATDTQYF	TRBV10-3	TRBJ2-3	many	TRBD2
TGTGCCATCAGTGCTTATGGTGTCACAGATACGCAGTATTTT	CAISAYGVTDTQYF	TRBV10-3	TRBJ2-3	-	-
TGTGCCAGCAGCTTAATTATACGGGGACTAGCGGGGGCGGAGCAGTTCTTC	CASSLIIRGLAGAEQFF	TRBV11-2	TRBJ2-1	few	TRBD2
TGTGCCAGCAGCTTAATAAGGGGCGAAAAACTGTTTTTT	CASSLIRGEKLFF	TRBV11-2	TRBJ1-4	few	-
TGTGCCAGCAGTGAATTCACGCCCACATGGGGCCAAGAGACCCAGTACTTC	CASSEFTPTWGQETQYF	TRBV25-1	TRBJ2-5	-	-
TGTGCCATCAGTGATCCCCGACAGCTGAACACTGAAGCTTTCTTT	CAISDPRQLNTEAFF	TRBV10-3	TRBJ1-1	-	-
TGTGCCAGCAGCTCTCCGAGACAGGGCCTCGCTGGGGCCAACGTCCTGACTTTC	CASSSPRQGLAGANVLTF	TRBV7-9	TRBJ2-6	few	TRBD1
TGTGCCAGCAGTGACGGGTCTTGGGGGGCCTCCTCCTACGAGCAGTACTTC	CASSDGSWGASSYEQYF	TRBV2	TRBJ2-7	few	-
TGCAGTGCTAACGGGGGAGCCCGTAATGAGCAGTTCTTC	CSANGGARNEQFF	TRBV20-1	TRBJ2-1	many	-
TGTGCCAGCAGTCACAGGGACCAGCCCCAGCATTTT	CASSHRDQPQHF	TRBV14	TRBJ1-5	few	-
TGTGCCAGCTCCCCGGGTTTACATTCCTACGAGCAGTACTTC	CASSPGLHSYEQYF	TRBV18	TRBJ2-7	-	-
TGTGCCAGCAGCTTTTCCCTCGAGTATGGCTACACCTTC	CASSFSLEYGYTF	TRBV11-2	TRBJ1-2	few	-
TGTGCCAGCAAGCACAGGAACACTGAAGCTTTCTTT	CASKHRNTEAFF	TRBV6-5	TRBJ1-1	few	-
TGCAGCGTTGGGCCCAGGGGAGATGAGCAGTTCTTC	CSVGPRGDEQFF	TRBV29-1	TRBJ2-1	medium-sized	-
TGTGCCAGCAGTTTATTCGGGACAGGCCACAATGAGCAGTTCTTC	CASSLFGTGHNEQFF	TRBV28	TRBJ2-1	-	TRBD1
TGTGCCAGCAGCAAAATTGGGGGCAGATCCTCTGGCTACACCTTC	CASSKIGGRSSGYTF	TRBV14	TRBJ1-2	-	-
TGTGCCAGTAGTAGGGGAGGGATTTCTGGGGCCAACGTCCTGACTTTC	CASSRGGISGANVLTF	TRBV19	TRBJ2-6	many	TRBD2
TGTGCCAGCACCAACGGGGGCGGGTTGGGTCAGCCCCAGCATTTT	CASTNGGGLGQPQHF	TRBV6-2/TRBV6-3	TRBJ1-5	few	-
TGTGCCAGCAACCAAGTCGGCCTCTCTGGAAACACCATATATTTT	CASNQVGLSGNTIYF	TRBV11-2	TRBJ1-3	few	-
TGTGCCAGCAGTTACCCAACCCAGGGCTCTGGGGCCAACGTCCTGACTTTC	CASSYPTQGSGANVLTF	TRBV6-2/TRBV6-3	TRBJ2-6	many	-
TGTGCCTGGAGTGGGGGGCAGGGTATTATGTCGGCCAACGTCCTGACTTTC	CAWSGGQGIMSANVLTF	TRBV30	TRBJ2-6	few	-
TGCAGTGCCCTACACTTAGCGGGGACCACAGATACGCAGTATTTT	CSALHLAGTTDTQYF	TRBV20-1	TRBJ2-3	few	TRBD2
TGTGCCAGTAGTATAACGGGGACCCAGCATTTT	CASSITGTQHF	TRBV19	TRBJ1-5	few	-
TGTGCCAGCAGCCGAGGGACAGTCGAGACCCAGTACTTC	CASSRGTVETQYF	TRBV3-1	TRBJ2-5	-	TRBD1
TGTGCCTGGAACCAGGGAGTCTATGAGCAGTTCTTC	CAWNQGVYEQFF	TRBV30	TRBJ2-1	few	-
TGTGCCAGCAGTAAGGATTTTAGCAATCAGCCCCAGCATTTT	CASSKDFSNQPQHF	TRBV12-3/TRBV12-4	TRBJ1-5	-	-
TGTGCCTGGAGTTCCGACAGGGGGAGCACAGATACGCAGTATTTT	CAWSSDRGSTDTQYF	TRBV30	TRBJ2-3	-	TRBD1
TGTGCCAGCAGCCATGGACAGTCCTACGAGCAGTACTTC	CASSHGQSYEQYF	TRBV11-2	TRBJ2-7	-	-
TGTGCCAGCAGCTTTTTCTGGACAGACTACAATGAGCAGTTCTTC	CASSFFWTDYNEQFF	TRBV5-6	TRBJ2-1	-	-